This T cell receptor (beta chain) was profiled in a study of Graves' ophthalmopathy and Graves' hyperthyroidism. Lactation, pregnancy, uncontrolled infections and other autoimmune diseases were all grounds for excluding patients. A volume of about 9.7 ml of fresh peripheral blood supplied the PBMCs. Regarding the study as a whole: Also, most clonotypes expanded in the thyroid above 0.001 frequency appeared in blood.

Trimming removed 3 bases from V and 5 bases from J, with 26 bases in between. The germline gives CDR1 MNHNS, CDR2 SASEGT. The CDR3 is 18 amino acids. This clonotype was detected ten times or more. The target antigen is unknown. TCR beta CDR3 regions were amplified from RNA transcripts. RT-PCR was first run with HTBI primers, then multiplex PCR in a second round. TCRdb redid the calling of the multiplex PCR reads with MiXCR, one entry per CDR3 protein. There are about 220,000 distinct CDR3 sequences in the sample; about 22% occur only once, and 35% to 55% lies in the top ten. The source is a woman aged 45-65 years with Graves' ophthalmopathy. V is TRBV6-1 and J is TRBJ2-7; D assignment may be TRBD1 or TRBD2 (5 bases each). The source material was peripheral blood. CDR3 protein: CASSEGVKMGYPLDEQYF. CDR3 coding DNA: TGTGCCAGCAGTGAGGGGGTTAAAATGGGCTACCCTTTAGACGAGCAGTACTTC.